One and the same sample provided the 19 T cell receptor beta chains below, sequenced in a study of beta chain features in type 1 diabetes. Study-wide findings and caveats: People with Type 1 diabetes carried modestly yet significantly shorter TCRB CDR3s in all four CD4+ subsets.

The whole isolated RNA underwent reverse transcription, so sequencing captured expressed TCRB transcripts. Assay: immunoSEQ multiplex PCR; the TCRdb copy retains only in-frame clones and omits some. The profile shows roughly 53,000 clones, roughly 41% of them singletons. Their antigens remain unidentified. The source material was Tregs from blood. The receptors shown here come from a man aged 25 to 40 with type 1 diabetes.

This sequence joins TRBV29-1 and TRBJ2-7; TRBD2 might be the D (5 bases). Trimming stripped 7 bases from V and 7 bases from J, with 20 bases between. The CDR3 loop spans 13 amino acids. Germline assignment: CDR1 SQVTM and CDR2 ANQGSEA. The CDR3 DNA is TGCAGCGCTCTAGATGAGCCGCCGGGGGAGCAGTACTTC. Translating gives CSALDEPPGEQYF.

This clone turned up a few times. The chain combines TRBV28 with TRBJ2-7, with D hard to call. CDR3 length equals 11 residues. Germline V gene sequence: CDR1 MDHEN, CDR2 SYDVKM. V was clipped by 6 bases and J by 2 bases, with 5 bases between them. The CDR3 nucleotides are TGTGCCAGCAGGGCAGCCTACGAGCAGTACTTC. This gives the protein CASRAAYEQYF.

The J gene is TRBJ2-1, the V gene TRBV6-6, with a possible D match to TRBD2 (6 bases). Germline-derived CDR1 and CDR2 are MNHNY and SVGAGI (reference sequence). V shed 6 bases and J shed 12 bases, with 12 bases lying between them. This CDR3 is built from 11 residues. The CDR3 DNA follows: TGTGCCAGCAGCCCCGAGGGAGGGCAGTTCTTC. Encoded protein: CASSPEGGQFF.

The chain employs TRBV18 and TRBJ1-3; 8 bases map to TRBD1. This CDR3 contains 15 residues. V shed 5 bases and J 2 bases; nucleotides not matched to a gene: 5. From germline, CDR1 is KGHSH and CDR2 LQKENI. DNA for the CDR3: TGTGCCAGCTCAGGAGGACAGGGCCCTGGAAACACCATATATTTT. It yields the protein CASSGGQGPGNTIYF.

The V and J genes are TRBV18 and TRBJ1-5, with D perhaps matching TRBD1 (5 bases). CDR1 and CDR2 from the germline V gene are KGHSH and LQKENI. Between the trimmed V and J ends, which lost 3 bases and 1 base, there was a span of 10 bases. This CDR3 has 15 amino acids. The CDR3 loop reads CASSPMAGSNQPQHF. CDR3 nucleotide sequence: TGTGCCAGCTCACCCATGGCAGGGAGCAATCAGCCCCAGCATTTT. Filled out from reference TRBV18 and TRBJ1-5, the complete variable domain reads NAGVMQNPRHLVRRRGQEARLRCSPMKGHSHVYWYRQLPEEGLKFMVYLQKENIIDESGMPKERFSAEFPKEGPSILRIQQVVRGDSAAYFCASSPMAGSNQPQHFGDGTRLSIL.

In nucleotides, the CDR3 is TGTGCCAGCAGCCATTTCTCCGGGATGGACTATGGCTACACCTTC. As protein: CASSHFSGMDYGYTF. The V call is TRBV4-2, the J call TRBJ1-2, with unresolved D. Looked up from germline, CDR1 is LGHNA and CDR2 is YNFKEQ. This CDR3 has 15 residues. V lost 3 bases to trimming and J lost 3 bases, with 14 bases between them.

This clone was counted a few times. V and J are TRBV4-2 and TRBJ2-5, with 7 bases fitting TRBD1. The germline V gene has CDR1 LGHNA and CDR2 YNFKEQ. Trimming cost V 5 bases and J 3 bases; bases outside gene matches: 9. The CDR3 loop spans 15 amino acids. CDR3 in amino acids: CASSSTTGNKETQYF. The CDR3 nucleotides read TGTGCCAGCAGCTCCACGACAGGGAACAAAGAGACCCAGTACTTC.

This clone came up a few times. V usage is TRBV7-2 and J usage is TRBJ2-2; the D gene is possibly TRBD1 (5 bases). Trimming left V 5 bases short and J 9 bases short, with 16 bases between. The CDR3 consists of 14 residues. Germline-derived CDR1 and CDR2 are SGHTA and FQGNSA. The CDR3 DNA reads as TGTGCCAGCAGCCCCGCCAGGGTTTCAAGGGAGCTGTTTTTT. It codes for CASSPARVSRELFF.

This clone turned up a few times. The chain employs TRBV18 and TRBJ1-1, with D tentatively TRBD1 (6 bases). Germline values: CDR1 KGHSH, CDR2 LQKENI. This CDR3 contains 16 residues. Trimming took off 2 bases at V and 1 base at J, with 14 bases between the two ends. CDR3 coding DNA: TGTGCCAGCTCACCAGCGGGGGGGCGGCGGAACACTGAAGCTTTCTTT. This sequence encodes CASSPAGGRRNTEAFF.

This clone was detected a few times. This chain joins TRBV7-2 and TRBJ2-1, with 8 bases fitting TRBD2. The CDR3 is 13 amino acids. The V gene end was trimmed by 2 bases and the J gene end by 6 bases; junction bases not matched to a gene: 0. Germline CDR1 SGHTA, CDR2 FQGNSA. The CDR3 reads CASSLLAGNEQFF. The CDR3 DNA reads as TGTGCCAGCAGCTTACTAGCGGGCAATGAGCAGTTCTTC. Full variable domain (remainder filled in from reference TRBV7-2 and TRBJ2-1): GAGVSQSPSNKVTEKGKDVELRCDPISGHTALYWYRQSLGQGLEFLIYFQGNSAPDKSGLPSDRFSAERTGGSVSTLTIQRTQQEDSAVYLCASSLLAGNEQFFGPGTRLTVL.

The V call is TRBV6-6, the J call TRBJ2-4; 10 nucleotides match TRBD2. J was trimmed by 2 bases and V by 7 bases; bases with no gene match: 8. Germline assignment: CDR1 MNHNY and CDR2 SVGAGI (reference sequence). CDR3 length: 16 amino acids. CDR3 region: CASIPTSGNSKNIQYF. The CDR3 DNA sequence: TGTGCCAGCATCCCTACTAGCGGGAATTCCAAAAACATTCAGTACTTC.

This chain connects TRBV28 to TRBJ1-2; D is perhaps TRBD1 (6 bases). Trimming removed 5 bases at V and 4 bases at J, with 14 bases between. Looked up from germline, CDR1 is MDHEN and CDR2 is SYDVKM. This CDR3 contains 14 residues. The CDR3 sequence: CASSRTEGFYGYTF. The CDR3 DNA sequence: TGTGCCAGCAGTCGGACAGAAGGATTCTATGGCTACACCTTC.

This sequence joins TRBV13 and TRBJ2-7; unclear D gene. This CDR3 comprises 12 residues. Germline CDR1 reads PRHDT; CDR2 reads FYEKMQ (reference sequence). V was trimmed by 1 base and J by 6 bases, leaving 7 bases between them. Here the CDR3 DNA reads TGTGCCAGCAGCTTAGCTTCGGGCGAGCAGTACTTC. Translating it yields CASSLASGEQYF.

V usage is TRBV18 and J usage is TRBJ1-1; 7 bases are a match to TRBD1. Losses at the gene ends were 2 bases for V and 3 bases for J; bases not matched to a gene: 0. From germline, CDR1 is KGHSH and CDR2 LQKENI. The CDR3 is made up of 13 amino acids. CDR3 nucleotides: TGTGCCAGCTCACCAGACAGGGACACTGAAGCTTTCTTT. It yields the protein CASSPDRDTEAFF.

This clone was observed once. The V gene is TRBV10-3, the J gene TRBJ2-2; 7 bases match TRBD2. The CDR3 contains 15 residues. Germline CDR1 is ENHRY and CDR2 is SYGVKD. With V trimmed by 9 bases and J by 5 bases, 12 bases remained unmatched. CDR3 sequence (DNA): TGTGCCATTTCCTCCGGGGGGAGAGGGACCGGGGAGCTGTTTTTT. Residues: CAISSGGRGTGELFF.

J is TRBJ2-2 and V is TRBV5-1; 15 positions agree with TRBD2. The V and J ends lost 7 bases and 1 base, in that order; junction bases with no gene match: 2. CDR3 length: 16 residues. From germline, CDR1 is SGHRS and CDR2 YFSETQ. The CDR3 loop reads CASGLAGGWNTGELFF. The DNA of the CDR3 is TGCGCCAGCGGACTAGCGGGAGGGTGGAACACCGGGGAGCTGTTTTTT.

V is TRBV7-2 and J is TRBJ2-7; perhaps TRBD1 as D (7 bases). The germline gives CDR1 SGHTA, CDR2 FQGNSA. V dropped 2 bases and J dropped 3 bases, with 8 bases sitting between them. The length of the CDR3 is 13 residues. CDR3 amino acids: CASSLQGGYEQYF. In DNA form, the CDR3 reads TGTGCCAGCAGCTTACAGGGGGGCTACGAGCAGTACTTC.

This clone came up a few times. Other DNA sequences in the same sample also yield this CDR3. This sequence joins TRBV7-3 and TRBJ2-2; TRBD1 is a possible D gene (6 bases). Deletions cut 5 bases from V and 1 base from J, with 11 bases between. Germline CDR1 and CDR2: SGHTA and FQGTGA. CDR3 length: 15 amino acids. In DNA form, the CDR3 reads TGTGCCAGCAGCCTCCTAGGGGGGAACACCGGGGAGCTGTTTTTT. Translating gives CASSLLGGNTGELFF.

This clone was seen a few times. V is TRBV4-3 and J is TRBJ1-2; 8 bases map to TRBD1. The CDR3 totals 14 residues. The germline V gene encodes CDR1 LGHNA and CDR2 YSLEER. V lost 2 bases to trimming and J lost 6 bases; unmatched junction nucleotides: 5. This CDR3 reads CASSQPDRADGYTF. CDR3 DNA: TGCGCCAGCAGCCAACCGGACAGGGCGGATGGCTACACCTTC.